This TCR beta chain is drawn from a study of T-cell reconstitution after alpha-beta-depleted transplantation in children. The authors prepared the TCRbeta library with unique molecular identifiers. TCRdb used MiXCR to reprocess the PCR reads, holding one entry per CDR3 protein. Among fewer than 20,000 distinct CDR3 sequences listed, around 5.1% were seen once. The CDR3 length is 18 residues. The germline gives CDR1 SNHLY, CDR2 FYNNEI. Study conclusions and caveats: Where alpha-beta T cells came from about two months after transplant was reportedly several hundred expanded graft clones. One year post-transplant, T-cell counts and diversity were largely derived from T cells produced anew.

A word on this clonotype: Its antigen is as yet unknown. One base away lies a much larger clone, so this may be a sequencing read error.

The sequences come from PBMCs, collected before TCRalphabeta/CD19-depleted stem cell transplant. The chain uses TRBV2 and TRBJ1-3, with unresolved D. This sequence originates from a boy aged 5-17 years with acute lymphoblastic leukemia, due to receive a stem cell transplant. This CDR3 is CTSTQKELGRDSGNTIYF. The CDR3, as DNA: TGTACCAGCACCCAGAAGGAGTTGGGCAGAGACTCTGGAAACACCATATATTTT.